Given below is one T cell receptor (beta chain) in context. The sample comes from a study of blood T cell repertoires in COVID-19. The ends were cut back, 4 bases at V and 3 bases at J, with 14 bases in the middle. Germline-derived CDR1 and CDR2 are SGHRS and YFSETQ. The CDR3 has 14 amino acids. Assay used: immunoSEQ multiplex PCR; TCRdb lists only in-frame clones, some missing. The sample records 150,000 to 200,000 clones, 84% being singletons. The sequence was obtained from a human donor in a cohort sampled during active COVID-19. The chain has TRBV5-1 and TRBJ2-7; D possibly corresponds to TRBD1 (5 bases). Sequencing was performed on peripheral blood. The chain's CDR3 is CASSRPDTIYEQYF. For the CDR3, the DNA is TGCGCCAGCAGCCGGCCGGACACAATCTACGAGCAGTACTTC.